The 19 T cell receptor beta chains in this list originate from one sample, sequenced in a study of cytomegalovirus exposure and HLA in healthy donors. The method was immunoSEQ multiplex PCR; TCRdb's version includes in-frame clones alone and lacks a portion of them. The sample comprises approximately 180,000 clones, around nine tenths of which are singletons, and 1.4% rests with the top ten. Sample: PBMCs. The receptors shown here come from a woman under 40 in good health and CMV-seronegative.

The chain joins TRBV5-4 to TRBJ2-5; the match to TRBD2 covers 11 bases. Per germline, CDR1 SGHNT and CDR2 YYREEE (reference sequence). This CDR3 has 15 amino acids. Trimming at V came to 3 bases and at J to 5 bases, leaving 6 bases not matched to a gene. The CDR3, as DNA: TGTGCCAGCAGCTCCGGGACTAGCGGCATGGAGACCCAGTACTTC. Translating it yields CASSSGTSGMETQYF.

This clone was seen a few times. The rearrangement joins TRBV10-2 to TRBJ2-2, with 10 positions matching TRBD2. This CDR3 region has 16 residues. CDR1 and CDR2 (germline): WSHSY, SAAADI. With V trimmed by 3 bases and J by 1 base, 2 bases remained unmatched. The CDR3 reads CASSDVAGGNTGELFF. The CDR3, as DNA: TGCGCCAGCAGTGATGTAGCGGGGGGGAACACCGGGGAGCTGTTTTTT.

Of note for this clone: The junction departs from the called germline gene at one end, perhaps through a read error. This sequence joins TRBV27 and TRBJ1-5; D is undetermined. The CDR3 is made up of 13 amino acids. Germline-derived CDR1 and CDR2 are MNHEY and SMNVEV (reference sequence). The CDR3 bases are TGTGCCAGCAGGAACATTCTCTCTCAGACCCAGCATTTT. Translating it yields CASRNILSQTQHF.

The chain links TRBV4-2 to TRBJ1-2; 9 positions match TRBD1. The CDR3 sequence is 14 residues long. Germline V gives CDR1 LGHNA, CDR2 YNFKEQ. The V and J ends lost 3 bases and 4 bases, in that order; junction bases with no gene match: 3. CDR3 nucleotides: TGTGCCAGCAGCCAGGAGGGACAGGGCTATGGCTACACCTTC. Protein: CASSQEGQGYGYTF.

The V call is TRBV4-2, the J call TRBJ2-5; TRBD2 aligns across 13 bases. V was pared by 0 bases and J by 4 bases, with 5 bases of the junction left unmatched. The V gene's germline CDR1 is LGHNA and CDR2 YNFKEQ. The CDR3 contains 17 residues. CDR3 region: CASSQDGTSGEGETQYF. The CDR3 DNA sequence: TGTGCCAGCAGCCAAGATGGGACTAGCGGGGAGGGAGAGACCCAGTACTTC.

The rearrangement joins TRBV19 to TRBJ2-5; TRBD1 is a possible D gene (5 bases). CDR3 length: 16 amino acids. Trimming pared 1 base from V and 5 bases from J, leaving 17 bases between. The germline gives CDR1 LNHDA, CDR2 SQIVND (reference sequence). Here the CDR3 reads CASSIGGRQYEETQYF. As DNA, the CDR3 is TGTGCCAGTAGTATAGGGGGTCGACAGTATGAGGAGACCCAGTACTTC.

The gene calls are TRBV6-1 and TRBJ2-5, with 9 nucleotides matching TRBD1. With V trimmed by 4 bases and J by 5 bases, 2 bases remained unmatched. Germline V gene sequence: CDR1 MNHNS, CDR2 SASEGT. This CDR3 has 13 amino acids. CDR3: CASSADRGETQYF. The CDR3 DNA reads as TGTGCCAGCAGTGCGGACAGGGGTGAGACCCAGTACTTC.

CDR3 in amino acids: CASSLDSDEQYF. The CDR3 bases are TGTGCCAGCAGCTTAGACAGCGACGAGCAGTACTTC. The chain is built from TRBV11-3 and TRBJ2-7; D gene uncertain. Germline lookup yields CDR1 SGHNT and CDR2 YENEEA. This CDR3 region has 12 residues. Trimming removed 0 bases at V and 5 bases at J, with 5 bases between. Based on the CDR3 plus reference TRBV11-3 and TRBJ2-7, the full variable domain is EAGVVQSPRYKIIEKKQPVAFWCNPISGHNTLYWYLQNLGQGPELLIRYENEEAVDDSQLPKDRFSAERLKGVDSTLKIQPAELGDSAVYLCASSLDSDEQYFGPGTRLTVT.

In this sample, this clone turned up once. The chain carries TRBV5-4 and TRBJ1-2, with D possibly matching TRBD1 (5 bases). V lost 2 bases to trimming and J lost 7 bases, with 15 bases between them. The CDR3 loop spans 14 amino acids. CDR1 and CDR2 (germline): SGHNT, YYREEE (reference sequence). The CDR3 DNA reads as TGTGCCAGCAGCTTCATCTCGGGGGGGGGTGGCTACACCTTC. It is translated as CASSFISGGGGYTF.

J is TRBJ2-5 and V is TRBV6-1, with 8 bases fitting TRBD2. Germline V lookup: CDR1 MNHNS, CDR2 SASEGT. V gave up 4 bases and J gave up 2 bases; unmatched junction bases: 9. CDR3 length: 16 residues. The CDR3 loop is CASSGYGGVVQETQYF. For the CDR3, the DNA is TGTGCCAGCAGTGGCTACGGGGGGGTCGTACAAGAGACCCAGTACTTC.

The V gene is TRBV2, the J gene TRBJ2-7; D is perhaps TRBD1 (6 bases). This CDR3 has 13 amino acids. With 4 bases removed from V and 7 bases from J, the gap between germline ends came to 14 bases. Germline V gene sequence: CDR1 SNHLY, CDR2 FYNNEI. Here the CDR3 DNA reads TGTGCCAGCAGTGGGGACACTCTGAGGGAGCAGTACTTC. Its translation is CASSGDTLREQYF.

V is TRBV2 and J is TRBJ1-1; D possibly corresponds to TRBD1 (6 bases). The CDR3 consists of 21 residues. Trimming cost V 0 bases and J 0 bases, with 26 bases left between them. Germline lookup yields CDR1 SNHLY and CDR2 FYNNEI. The DNA for the CDR3 is TGTGCCAGCAGTGAAGCAGGAGAGGGGGTAACAGAGGACTTCATGAACACTGAAGCTTTCTTT. Translated, it gives CASSEAGEGVTEDFMNTEAFF.

The chain employs TRBV7-9 and TRBJ2-1, with TRBD2 matching 10 bases. Trimming at V came to 3 bases and at J to 5 bases, leaving 4 bases not matched to a gene. The CDR3 has 15 residues. Per the germline V gene, CDR1 is SEHNR and CDR2 is FQNEAQ (reference sequence). The CDR3 coding sequence is TGTGCCAGCAGCTTGGTAGCGGGGGGAGACAATGAGCAGTTCTTC. Protein: CASSLVAGGDNEQFF.

The V and J genes are TRBV5-1 and TRBJ1-1; D is unresolved. The germline CDR1 and CDR2 sequences are SGHRS and YFSETQ. The CDR3 loop spans 14 amino acids. V was shortened by 7 bases and J by 3 bases, with 16 bases between the two germline ends. CDR3 residues: CASRLWEEDTEAFF. The CDR3 nucleotides read TGCGCCAGCCGCCTTTGGGAGGAGGACACTGAAGCTTTCTTT. The full variable domain, completed using reference TRBV5-1 and TRBJ1-1, is KAGVTQTPRYLIKTRGQQVTLSCSPISGHRSVSWYQQTPGQGLQFLFEYFSETQRNKGNFPGRFSGRQFSNSRSEMNVSTLELGDSALYLCASRLWEEDTEAFFGQGTRLTVV.

The chain carries TRBV4-3 and TRBJ2-6; 7 positions match TRBD1. The J segment lost 6 bases and the V segment lost 0 bases, leaving 14 bases of the junction unmatched. The CDR3 consists of 19 residues. CDR1 is LGHNA and CDR2 is YSLEER in the germline V gene. This CDR3 is CASSQEGTVGAGEANVLTF. The CDR3, as DNA: TGCGCCAGCAGCCAAGAGGGGACAGTCGGGGCTGGGGAGGCCAACGTCCTGACTTTC.

The gene calls are TRBV2 and TRBJ1-5; D call uncertain. Germline assignment: CDR1 SNHLY and CDR2 FYNNEI. The CDR3 is 14 residues long. Trimming stripped 1 base from V and 3 bases from J, with 7 bases between. The CDR3 protein is CASSEDRINQPQHF. CDR3 nucleotide sequence: TGTGCCAGCAGTGAAGACAGAATCAATCAGCCCCAGCATTTT.

This clone has just a few counts. The rearrangement links TRBV5-1 to TRBJ2-5, with D maybe TRBD1 (6 bases). Trimming removed 7 bases at V and 1 base at J, with 23 bases between. The CDR3 totals 17 residues. The germline V gene has CDR1 SGHRS and CDR2 YFSETQ. The CDR3 DNA is TGCGCCAGCTTTGACCCATCAGGGGCCCAGGGCCAAGAGACCCAGTACTTC. Its protein is CASFDPSGAQGQETQYF.

This chain links TRBV2 with TRBJ1-2; D is possibly TRBD1 (6 bases). CDR1 is SNHLY and CDR2 is FYNNEI in the germline V gene. Between the trimmed V and J ends, which lost 2 bases and 8 bases, there was a span of 9 bases. The CDR3 is 12 amino acids. The CDR3 nucleotides read TGTGCCAGCAGTGAAAACAGGGAGGGCTACACCTTC. This translates into CASSENREGYTF.

The V gene is TRBV5-1, the J gene TRBJ2-3; TRBD2 agrees at 15 bases. The germline CDR1 and CDR2 sequences are SGHRS and YFSETQ. The V gene end was trimmed by 4 bases and the J gene end by 1 base; junction bases not matched to a gene: 7. The CDR3 length is 18 residues. The CDR3 reads CASSRTSGGARGTDTQYF. The CDR3 DNA reads as TGCGCCAGCAGCCGGACTAGCGGGGGGGCGCGGGGCACAGATACGCAGTATTTT.